This passage covers 21 T cell receptor beta chains from one sample sequenced in a study of cytomegalovirus exposure and HLA in healthy donors. The PCR used 60 Vbeta and 13 Jbeta primers. Assay used: immunoSEQ multiplex PCR; TCRdb lists only in-frame clones, some missing. The table includes about 130,000 clones, approximately 61% detected once. The sample comprised PBMCs. The receptors come from a human donor in good health.

The rearrangement uses TRBV28 and TRBJ2-1; 9 nucleotides line up with TRBD2. CDR1 and CDR2 (germline): MDHEN, SYDVKM. J gave up 2 bases and V 1 base, and 9 bases lay outside the gene matches. The CDR3 contains 18 residues. The CDR3 loop is CASSLSTGGGRAYNEQFF. DNA for the CDR3: TGTGCCAGCAGTTTATCAACGGGGGGCGGGAGGGCCTACAATGAGCAGTTCTTC.

This clone was observed once. The chain recombines TRBV2 with TRBJ2-5; 7 nucleotides line up with TRBD1. Looked up from germline, CDR1 is SNHLY and CDR2 is FYNNEI. CDR3 size: 13 residues. The V and J ends lost 6 bases and 5 bases, in that order; junction bases with no gene match: 6. The chain's CDR3 is CASSLTGTETQYF. The CDR3 region has the DNA TGTGCCAGCAGCCTGACAGGGACGGAGACCCAGTACTTC. The full variable domain, completed using reference TRBV2 and TRBJ2-5, is EPEVTQTPSHQVTQMGQEVILRCVPISNHLYFYWYRQILGQKVEFLVSFYNNEISEKSEIFDDQFSVERPDGSNFTLKIRSTKLEDSAMYFCASSLTGTETQYFGPGTRLLVL.

The J gene is TRBJ2-1, the V gene TRBV5-1; 7 bases are shared with TRBD2. The length of the CDR3 is 13 residues. Germline CDR1 SGHRS, CDR2 YFSETQ. Trimming at V came to 7 bases and at J to 3 bases, leaving 4 bases not matched to a gene. The CDR3 is CASAGEIYNEQFF. The DNA for the CDR3 is TGCGCCAGCGCGGGGGAGATCTACAATGAGCAGTTCTTC. The full variable domain, with the rest looked up from reference TRBV5-1 and TRBJ2-1, is KAGVTQTPRYLIKTRGQQVTLSCSPISGHRSVSWYQQTPGQGLQFLFEYFSETQRNKGNFPGRFSGRQFSNSRSEMNVSTLELGDSALYLCASAGEIYNEQFFGPGTRLTVL.

A few counts support this clone. This chain joins TRBV27 and TRBJ2-3, with a weak D call TRBD2 (6 bases). The germline V and J ends were trimmed by 6 bases and 7 bases, with 14 bases remaining between them. This CDR3 contains 13 residues. CDR1 is MNHEY and CDR2 is SMNVEV in the germline V gene (reference sequence). DNA for the CDR3: TGTGCCAGCAGGAAAGGAGGGCCCAATACGCAGTATTTT. It specifies CASRKGGPNTQYF.

V is TRBV25-1 and J is TRBJ2-7; D is perhaps TRBD1 (6 bases). Germline CDR1 is MGHDK and CDR2 is SYGVNS. V lost 2 bases and J lost 4, with 9 bases in between. The CDR3 runs to 13 residues. CDR3 amino acids: CASSEQGTYEQYF. The CDR3, as DNA: TGTGCCAGCAGTGAACAGGGGACATACGAGCAGTACTTC.

This chain joins TRBV5-5 and TRBJ1-6; 9 nucleotides align to TRBD1. Germline CDR1 reads SGHKS; CDR2 reads YYEKEE (reference sequence). The CDR3 contains 17 residues. Trimming cost V 3 bases and J 5 bases; bases outside gene matches: 9. The CDR3 bases are TGTGCCAGCAGCTCAGGCCCTAGGACAGGGGATAATTCACCCCTCCACTTT. The encoded protein is CASSSGPRTGDNSPLHF.

This clone was found a few times. The CDR3 nucleotides are TGTGCCAGCAGCTTAGATCGGGTGGGTAACACTGAAGCTTTCTTT. Its translation: CASSLDRVGNTEAFF. This rearrangement joins TRBV11-2 to TRBJ1-1; D ambiguous. The CDR3 runs to 15 residues. Trimming left V 0 bases short and J 2 bases short, with 10 bases between. Germline values: CDR1 SGHAT, CDR2 FQNNGV.

This chain links TRBV6-5 with TRBJ1-5, with a weak D call TRBD1 (5 bases). V gave up 10 bases and J gave up 7 bases, with 20 bases separating them. The CDR3 totals 14 residues. Germline V gene sequence: CDR1 MNHEY, CDR2 SVGAGI. The CDR3 sequence is CATPPTYQGQPQHF. The CDR3 coding sequence is TGTGCCACCCCACCAACCTATCAGGGCCAGCCCCAGCATTTT.

This clone was seen only once. The chain's CDR3 is CASSASGRVYNEQFF. CDR3 DNA sequence: TGTGCCAGCAGCGCTAGCGGGAGGGTATACAATGAGCAGTTCTTC. The V and J genes are TRBV7-9 and TRBJ2-1, with 12 bases identical to TRBD2. Germline CDR1 reads SEHNR; CDR2 reads FQNEAQ (reference sequence). Germline trimming cut 5 bases from V and 4 bases from J; bases unmatched to any gene: 3. There are 15 residues in the CDR3.

The chain couples TRBV6-6 to TRBJ2-1, with 7 bases lining up with TRBD2. The CDR3 sequence is 14 residues long. The germline V gene has CDR1 MNHNY and CDR2 SVGAGI (reference sequence). The J segment lost 8 bases and the V segment lost 6 bases, leaving 10 bases of the junction unmatched. CDR3 nucleotides: TGTGCCAGCAGGGATGCGGGAGAGGTCGATGAGCAGTTCTTC. Translation: CASRDAGEVDEQFF.

The chain recombines TRBV5-1 with TRBJ1-3, with TRBD1 matching 8 bases. The CDR3 extends over 16 amino acids. Looked up from germline, CDR1 is SGHRS and CDR2 is YFSETQ. The V and J ends lost 0 bases and 0 bases, in that order; junction bases with no gene match: 2. CDR3 sequence (DNA): TGCGCCAGCAGCTTGGGAGACAGGGGCTCTGGAAACACCATATATTTT. It is translated as CASSLGDRGSGNTIYF.

In its sample, this clone was seen a few times. The chain recombines TRBV9 with TRBJ2-3; 10 nucleotides match TRBD2. Trimming removed 3 bases from V and 6 bases from J; junction bases left unmatched: 7. CDR3 length: 15 residues. The germline V gene encodes CDR1 SGDLS and CDR2 YYNGEE. CDR3 residues: CASSGGSSGSDTQYF. The CDR3 DNA reads TGTGCCAGCAGCGGAGGATCTAGCGGGAGTGATACGCAGTATTTT.

This sequence joins TRBV5-1 and TRBJ1-4, with TRBD1 matching 7 bases. Germline lookup yields CDR1 SGHRS and CDR2 YFSETQ. The J segment lost 6 bases and the V segment lost 4 bases, leaving 9 bases of the junction unmatched. The CDR3 runs to 15 residues. The CDR3 here is CASSVDGTADEKLFF. The CDR3 region has the DNA TGCGCCAGCAGCGTCGACGGGACAGCCGATGAAAAACTGTTTTTT. Drawing the rest from reference TRBV5-1 and TRBJ1-4, the complete variable domain is KAGVTQTPRYLIKTRGQQVTLSCSPISGHRSVSWYQQTPGQGLQFLFEYFSETQRNKGNFPGRFSGRQFSNSRSEMNVSTLELGDSALYLCASSVDGTADEKLFFGSGTQLSVL.

The gene calls are TRBV19 and TRBJ2-3, with TRBD2 as a possible D gene (6 bases). The V end lost 6 bases, the J end lost 3 bases, and 10 bases lay between the germline ends. The CDR3 length is 13 residues. CDR1 is LNHDA, CDR2 SQIVND, per germline (reference sequence). The DNA of the CDR3 is TGTGCCAGTAGAGGGGCGGGGACAGATACGCAGTATTTT. Residues: CASRGAGTDTQYF. The full variable domain, with the rest looked up from reference TRBV19 and TRBJ2-3, is DGGITQSPKYLFRKEGQNVTLSCEQNLNHDAMYWYRQDPGQGLRLIYYSQIVNDFQKGDIAEGYSVSREKKESFPLTVTSAQKNPTAFYLCASRGAGTDTQYFGPGTRLTVL.

This clone came up once. The rearrangement joins TRBV27 to TRBJ1-1, with TRBD1 matching over 9 bases. The CDR3 has 14 amino acids. With 5 bases clipped from V and 5 bases from J, the junction kept 6 bases outside the gene matches. Germline V CDR1 and CDR2: MNHEY, SMNVEV (reference sequence). The CDR3 loop is CASSITGGGTEAFF. CDR3 nucleotides: TGTGCCAGCAGTATAACAGGGGGCGGAACTGAAGCTTTCTTT.

The V call is TRBV5-6, the J call TRBJ2-7; 10 positions agree with TRBD1. The CDR3 contains 16 residues. The trim removed 3 bases at V and 4 bases at J, leaving 10 bases unmatched. CDR1 is SGHDT, CDR2 YYEEEE, per germline. In nucleotides, the CDR3 is TGTGCCAGCAGCTCCGGGACAGGGGCGAGGGGGTACGAGCAGTACTTC. Amino acids: CASSSGTGARGYEQYF. The variable domain in full, completed from reference TRBV5-6 and TRBJ2-7, reads DAGVTQSPTHLIKTRGQQVTLRCSPKSGHDTVSWYQQALGQGPQFIFQYYEEEERQRGNFPDRFSGHQFPNYSSELNVNALLLGDSALYLCASSSGTGARGYEQYFGPGTRLTVT.

This clone turned up a few times. The chain has TRBV7-6 and TRBJ2-4, with D possibly matching TRBD2 (5 bases). Germline CDR1 reads SGHVS; CDR2 reads FNYEAQ. This CDR3 is built from 14 residues. V lost 0 bases and J 6 bases, leaving 9 bases between the germline ends. The CDR3 is CASSLAEGRNIQYF. The CDR3 coding sequence is TGTGCCAGCAGCTTAGCCGAGGGTCGAAACATTCAGTACTTC.

This clone was observed once. The chain has TRBV7-9 and TRBJ2-1; 8 bases are shared with TRBD2. CDR3 length equals 17 residues. Germline lookup yields CDR1 SEHNR and CDR2 FQNEAQ (reference sequence). V was clipped by 1 base and J by 3 bases; unmatched bases: 8. The CDR3 is CASSLVGSGTGYNEQFF. The CDR3, as DNA: TGTGCCAGCAGCTTAGTTGGTAGCGGGACCGGCTACAATGAGCAGTTCTTC.

About this clone: An end of the junction differs from the germline gene, which may be a read error. CDR3 residues: CASSPTDRNEPYF. Here the CDR3 DNA reads TGTGCCAGCAGCCCAACAGACAGAAACGAGCCGTACTTC. The V and J genes are TRBV7-6 and TRBJ2-7, with D possibly matching TRBD1 (5 bases). The CDR3 consists of 13 residues. Germline V lookup: CDR1 SGHVS, CDR2 FNYEAQ.

The J gene is TRBJ2-7, the V gene TRBV9; 10 bases are a match to TRBD2. CDR1 SGDLS and CDR2 YYNGEE come from the germline V gene. The CDR3 contains 14 residues. V shed 3 bases and J 3 bases; nucleotides not matched to a gene: 3. The CDR3 protein is CASSGTSGLYEQYF. As DNA, the CDR3 is TGTGCCAGCAGCGGGACTAGCGGACTCTACGAGCAGTACTTC.

V is TRBV25-1 and J is TRBJ2-1; 10 nucleotides agree with TRBD2. This CDR3 has 17 residues. The V segment lost 3 bases and the J segment 6 bases; nucleotides outside the gene matches: 11. CDR1 is MGHDK, CDR2 SYGVNS, per germline. CDR3 region: CASSDLTSGAAGNEQFF. In DNA, the CDR3 is TGTGCCAGCAGTGATCTCACTAGCGGGGCCGCTGGCAATGAGCAGTTCTTC.